What follows is one T cell receptor beta chain and its context. Antigen unknown. This entry is derived from a study of T cells after yellow fever vaccination. A process of 5'RACE template switching, which added a universal primer site and UMIs, was used to make TCR cDNA. MiXCR, applied by TCRdb to the 5' RACE reads, yields one record per CDR3 protein. Among about 110,000 distinct CDR3 sequences listed, 7% to 8.5% were seen once. Notes on the study in general: Sorted repertoires could include abundant contaminating clonotypes from bulk cells. A faster peak, day 5 versus 15, was reached by the weaker secondary response. Boosting was followed by the reappearance of most primary-vaccination clones (about 96% CD4, around 91% CD8).

Trimming took off 0 bases at V and 0 bases at J, with 11 bases between the two ends. This CDR3 is 16 amino acids long. Germline values: CDR1 DFQATT, CDR2 SNEGSKA (reference sequence). The source is a man aged 25-40 years who received the YFV17D yellow fever vaccine. The chain combines TRBV20-1 with TRBJ1-4; D gene unclear. Source: CD8+ T cells sorted from PBMCs, taken 45 days after the yellow fever booster vaccination. This CDR3 reads CSARDRERATNEKLFF. In DNA form, the CDR3 reads TGCAGTGCTAGAGATCGGGAGAGAGCAACTAATGAAAAACTGTTTTTT.